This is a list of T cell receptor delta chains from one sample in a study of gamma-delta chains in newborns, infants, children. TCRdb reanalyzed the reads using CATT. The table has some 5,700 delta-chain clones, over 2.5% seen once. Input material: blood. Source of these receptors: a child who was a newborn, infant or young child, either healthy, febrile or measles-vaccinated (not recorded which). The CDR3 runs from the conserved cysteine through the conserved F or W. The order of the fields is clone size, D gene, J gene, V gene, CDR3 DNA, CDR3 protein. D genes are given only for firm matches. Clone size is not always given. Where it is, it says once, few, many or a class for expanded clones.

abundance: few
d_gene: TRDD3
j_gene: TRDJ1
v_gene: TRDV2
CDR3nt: TGTGCCTGTGAGAAACTCCGGGGGATTGACTTGTACACCGATAAACTCATCTTT
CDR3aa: CACEKLRGIDLYTDKLIF

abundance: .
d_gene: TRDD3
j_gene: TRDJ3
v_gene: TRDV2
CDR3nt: TGTGCCTGTGATACTGGGGGATACGGGACCTGGGACACCCGACAGATGTTTTTC
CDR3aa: CACDTGGYGTWDTRQMFF

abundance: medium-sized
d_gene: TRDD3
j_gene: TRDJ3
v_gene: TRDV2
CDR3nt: TGTGCCTGTGACACCGCACTGGGGGCGAGCTCCTGGGACACCCGACAGATGTTTTTC
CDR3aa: CACDTALGASSWDTRQMFF

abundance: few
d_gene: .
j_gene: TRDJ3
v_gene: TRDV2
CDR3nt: TGTGCCTGTGACACCTGGGGGTCGAGCTCCTGGGGCACCCGACAGATGTTTTTC
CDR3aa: CACDTWGSSSWGTRQMFF

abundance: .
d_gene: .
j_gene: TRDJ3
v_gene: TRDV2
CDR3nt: TGTGCCTGTGACACCCGGGGGAGTAGCTCCTGGGACACCCGACAGATGTTTTTC
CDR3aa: CACDTRGSSSWDTRQMFF

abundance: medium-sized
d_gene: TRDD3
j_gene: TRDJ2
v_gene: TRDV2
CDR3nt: TGTGCCTGTGACAACTGGGGGATAAAGGCAGCACAACTCTTCTTT
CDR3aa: CACDNWGIKAAQLFF

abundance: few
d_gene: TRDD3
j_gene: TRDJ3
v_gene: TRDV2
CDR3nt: TGTGCCGGTGACGCCCTACTGGGGGATACCGGAAGCTCCTGGGACACCCGACAGATGTTTTTC
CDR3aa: CAGDALLGDTGSSWDTRQMFF

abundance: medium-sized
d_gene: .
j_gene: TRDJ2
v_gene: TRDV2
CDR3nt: TGTGCCTGTGACATACTGGGAGCTTTGACAGCACAACTCTTCTTT
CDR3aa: CACDILGALTAQLFF

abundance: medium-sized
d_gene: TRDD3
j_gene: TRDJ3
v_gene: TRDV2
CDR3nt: TGTGCCTGTGACACCGTACTGGGGGACCCGAGCTCCTGGGACACCCGACAGATGTTTTTC
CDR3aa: CACDTVLGDPSSWDTRQMFF

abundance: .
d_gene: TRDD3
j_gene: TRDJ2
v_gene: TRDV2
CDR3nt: TGTGCCTATGACGTACTGGGGGATAACATTTTGACAGCACAACTCTTCTTT
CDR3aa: CAYDVLGDNILTAQLFF

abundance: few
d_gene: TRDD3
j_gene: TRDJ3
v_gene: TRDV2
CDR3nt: TGTGCCTGTGACACCGTATCTGGGGGATACAGCTCCTGGGACACCCGACAGATGTTTTTC
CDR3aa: CACDTVSGGYSSWDTRQMFF

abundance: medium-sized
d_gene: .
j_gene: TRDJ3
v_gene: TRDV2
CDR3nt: TGTGCCTGTGACACCTGGGGATCCAGCTCCTGGGACACCCGACAGATGTTTTTC
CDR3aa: CACDTWGSSSWDTRQMFF

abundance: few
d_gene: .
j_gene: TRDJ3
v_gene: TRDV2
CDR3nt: TGTGCCTGTGACACCGCCCGGGGGCCGAGCTCCTGGGACACCCGACAGATGTTTTTC
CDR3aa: CACDTARGPSSWDTRQMFF

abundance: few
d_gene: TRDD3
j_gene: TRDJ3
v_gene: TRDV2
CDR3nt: TGTGCCTGTGACACCGTGATGGGGGATACGGATCCCAGATCCTGGGACACCCGACAGATGTTTTTC
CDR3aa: CACDTVMGDTDPRSWDTRQMFF

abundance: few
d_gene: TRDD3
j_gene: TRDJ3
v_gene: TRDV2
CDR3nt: TGCGCCTGTGACACCGTACTGGGGGATACGCCCTGGGACACCCGACAGATGTTTTTC
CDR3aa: CACDTVLGDTPWDTRQMFF

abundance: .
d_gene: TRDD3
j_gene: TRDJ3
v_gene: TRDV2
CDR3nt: TGTGCCTGTGACACCGTGGGTACTGGGGGGAGCTCCTGGGACACCCGACAGATGTTTTTC
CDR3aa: CACDTVGTGGSSWDTRQMFF

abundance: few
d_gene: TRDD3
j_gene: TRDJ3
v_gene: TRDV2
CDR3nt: TGTGCCTGTGACACCGTAAGGGATACGAGCTCCTGGGACACCCGACAGATGTTTTTC
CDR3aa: CACDTVRDTSSWDTRQMFF

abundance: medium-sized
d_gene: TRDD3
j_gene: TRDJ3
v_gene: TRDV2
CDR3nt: TGTGCCTGTGACCCTGCTTTTACTGGGGGATACGACTGGGACACCCGACAGATGTTTTTC
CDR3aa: CACDPAFTGGYDWDTRQMFF

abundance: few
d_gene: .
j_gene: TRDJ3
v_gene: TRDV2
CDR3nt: TGTGCCTGTGACACCGCGTGGCGGGGATCCAGCTCCTGGGACACCCGACAGATGTTTTTC
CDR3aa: CACDTAWRGSSSWDTRQMFF

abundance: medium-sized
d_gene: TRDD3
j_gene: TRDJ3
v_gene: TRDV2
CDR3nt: TGTGCCTGTGACACTACTGGGGGATACTCCTGGGACACCCGACAGATGTTTTTC
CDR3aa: CACDTTGGYSWDTRQMFF

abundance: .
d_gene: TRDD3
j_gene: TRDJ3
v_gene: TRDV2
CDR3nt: TGTGCCTGTGACACCGTGCTGGGGGTCCCCCCAAGCTCCTGGGACACCCGACAGATGTTTTTC
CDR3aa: CACDTVLGVPPSSWDTRQMFF

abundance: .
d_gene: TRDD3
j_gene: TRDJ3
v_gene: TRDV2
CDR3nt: TGTGCCTGTGACAACTGGGGGATACCGAGCTCCTGGGACACCCGGCAGATGTTTTTC
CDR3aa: CACDNWGIPSSWDTRQMFF

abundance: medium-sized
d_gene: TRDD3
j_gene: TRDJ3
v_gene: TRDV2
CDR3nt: TGTGCCTGTGACACCTGGGGGAGCAGCTCCTGGGACACCCGACAGATGTTTTTC
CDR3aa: CACDTWGSSSWDTRQMFF

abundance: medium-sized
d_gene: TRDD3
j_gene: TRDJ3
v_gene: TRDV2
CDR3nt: TGTGCCTGTGACACGGTTACTGGGGGATACTCCTGGGACACCCGACAGATGTTTTTC
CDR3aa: CACDTVTGGYSWDTRQMFF

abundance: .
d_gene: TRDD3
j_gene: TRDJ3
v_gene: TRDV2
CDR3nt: TGTGCCTGTACTGCCCTACTGGGGGACTCCTGGGACACCCGACAGATGTTTTTC
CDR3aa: CACTALLGDSWDTRQMFF

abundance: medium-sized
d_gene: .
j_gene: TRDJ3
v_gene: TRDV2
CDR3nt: TGTGCCTGTGACACCGCCGGGGGAGGGTCCTCCTGGGACACCCGACAGATGTTTTTC
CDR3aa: CACDTAGGGSSWDTRQMFF

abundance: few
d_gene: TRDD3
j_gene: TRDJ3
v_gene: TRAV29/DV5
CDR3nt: TGTGCAGCAAGCGTTAGTACTGGGGGATACAGGAACTCCTGGAACACCCGACAGATGTTTTTC
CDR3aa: CAASVSTGGYRNSWNTRQMFF

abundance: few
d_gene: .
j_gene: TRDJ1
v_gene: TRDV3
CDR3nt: TGTGCCGCTAGAGTCCTACCCCCTGCCCACACCGATAAACTCATCTTT
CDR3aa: CAARVLPPAHTDKLIF

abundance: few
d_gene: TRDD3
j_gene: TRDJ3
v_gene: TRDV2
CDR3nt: TGTGCCTGTGACTTACTGGGGTCAACAAACTCCCGGGACACCCGACAGATGTTTTTC
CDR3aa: CACDLLGSTNSRDTRQMFF

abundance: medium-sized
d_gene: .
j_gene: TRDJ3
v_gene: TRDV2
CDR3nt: TGTGCCTGTGACACCGTACTGGGATCCGGGGCCTGGGACACCCGACAGATGTTTTTC
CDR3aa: CACDTVLGSGAWDTRQMFF

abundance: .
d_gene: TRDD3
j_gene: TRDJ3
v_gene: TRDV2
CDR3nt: TGTGCCTGTGACACCGTACTGGGGGGCCCCTCCTGGGACACCCGGCAGATGTTTTTC
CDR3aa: CACDTVLGGPSWDTRQMFF

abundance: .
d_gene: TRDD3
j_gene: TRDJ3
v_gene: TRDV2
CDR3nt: TGTGCCTGTGACACCCTGGGGGATACAAGCTCCTGGGGCACCCGACAGATGTTTTTC
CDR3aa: CACDTLGDTSSWGTRQMFF

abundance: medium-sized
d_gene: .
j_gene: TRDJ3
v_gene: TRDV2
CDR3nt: TGTGCCTGTGACACTGTTACCTGGGACACCCGACAGATGTTTTTC
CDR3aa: CACDTVTWDTRQMFF

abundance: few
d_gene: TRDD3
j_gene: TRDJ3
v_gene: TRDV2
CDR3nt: TGTGCCTGTGACACCGTACTGGGGGATTTTTGGGACACCCGACAGATGTTTTTC
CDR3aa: CACDTVLGDFWDTRQMFF

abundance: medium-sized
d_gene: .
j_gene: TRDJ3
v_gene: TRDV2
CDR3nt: TGTGCCTGTGACACCGTACTGGCGAGCTCCTGGGACACCCGACAGATGTTTTTC
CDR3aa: CACDTVLASSWDTRQMFF

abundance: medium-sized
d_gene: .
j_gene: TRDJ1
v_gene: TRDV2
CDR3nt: TGTGCCTGTGACAAAGTCGGGATAGAGGCCGATAAACTCATCTTT
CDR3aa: CACDKVGIEADKLIF

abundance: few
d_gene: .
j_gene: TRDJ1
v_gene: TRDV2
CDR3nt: TGTGCCTGTGACGCCGTGGGGACCCACGATAAACTCATCTTT
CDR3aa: CACDAVGTHDKLIF

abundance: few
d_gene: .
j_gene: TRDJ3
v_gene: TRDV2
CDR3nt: TGTGCCTGTGACTCTACTAGGGGCCAAAGCTCCTGGGACACCCGACAGATGTTTTTC
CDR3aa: CACDSTRGQSSWDTRQMFF

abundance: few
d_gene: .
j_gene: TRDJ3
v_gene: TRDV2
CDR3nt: TGTGCCTGTGACGTACTGGTGATAAACTCCTGGGACACCCGACAGATGTTTTTC
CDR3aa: CACDVLVINSWDTRQMFF

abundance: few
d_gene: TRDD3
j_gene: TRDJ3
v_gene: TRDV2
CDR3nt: TGTGCCTGTGACACCGTTGGAGGGATACATTCCTGGGACACCCGACAGATGTTTTTC
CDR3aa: CACDTVGGIHSWDTRQMFF

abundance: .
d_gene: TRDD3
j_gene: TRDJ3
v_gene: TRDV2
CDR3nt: TGTGCCTGTGACACCGTACTGGGGGATACCCTGTCATGGGACACCCGACAGATGTTTTTC
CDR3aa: CACDTVLGDTLSWDTRQMFF

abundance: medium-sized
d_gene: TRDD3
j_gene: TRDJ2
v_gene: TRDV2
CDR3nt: TGTGCCTGTGACACGGTGGGGGAGACAGCACAACTCTTCTTT
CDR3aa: CACDTVGETAQLFF

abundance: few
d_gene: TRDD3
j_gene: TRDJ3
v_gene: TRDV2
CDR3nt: TGTGCCTGTGACGCCGTGTCTGGGGGATACGTCCGACAGATGTTTTTC
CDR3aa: CACDAVSGGYVRQMFF

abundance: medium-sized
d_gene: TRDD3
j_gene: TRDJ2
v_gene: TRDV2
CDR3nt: TGTGCCTGTGACAAATGGGGGATGACAGCACAACTCTTCTTT
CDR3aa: CACDKWGMTAQLFF

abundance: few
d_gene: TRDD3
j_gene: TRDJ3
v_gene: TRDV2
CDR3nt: TGTGCCTGTGACACCACGAATACTGGGGGATACTCCTGGGACACCCGACAGATGTTTTTC
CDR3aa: CACDTTNTGGYSWDTRQMFF